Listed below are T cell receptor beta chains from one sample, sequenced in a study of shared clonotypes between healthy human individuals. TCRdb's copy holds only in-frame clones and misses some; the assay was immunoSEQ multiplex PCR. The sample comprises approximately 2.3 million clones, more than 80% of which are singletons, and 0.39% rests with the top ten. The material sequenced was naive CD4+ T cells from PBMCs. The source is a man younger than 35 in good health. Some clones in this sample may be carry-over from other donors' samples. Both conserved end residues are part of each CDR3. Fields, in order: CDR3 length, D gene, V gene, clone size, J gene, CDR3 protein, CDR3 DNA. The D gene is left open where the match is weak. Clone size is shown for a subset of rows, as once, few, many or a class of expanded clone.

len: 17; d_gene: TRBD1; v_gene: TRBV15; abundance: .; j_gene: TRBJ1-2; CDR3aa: CATSFPGQGHSSDGYTF; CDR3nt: TGTGCCACCAGCTTTCCGGGACAGGGGCACTCGTCCGATGGCTACACCTTC
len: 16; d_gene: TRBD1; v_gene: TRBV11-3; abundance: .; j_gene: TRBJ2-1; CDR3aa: CASSLPPGQVVDEQFF; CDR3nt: TGTGCCAGCAGCTTACCCCCCGGACAGGTAGTAGATGAGCAGTTCTTC
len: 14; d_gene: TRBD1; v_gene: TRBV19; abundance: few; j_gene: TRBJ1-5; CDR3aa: CASSYDRGNQPQHF; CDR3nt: TGTGCCAGTAGTTATGACAGGGGCAATCAGCCCCAGCATTTT
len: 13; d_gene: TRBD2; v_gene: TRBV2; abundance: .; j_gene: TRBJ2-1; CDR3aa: CASAGGSYNEQFF; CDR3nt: TGTGCCTCAGCGGGAGGATCCTACAATGAGCAGTTCTTC
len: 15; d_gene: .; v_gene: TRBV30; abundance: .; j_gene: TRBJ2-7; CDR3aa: CAWSVHGVPSYEQYF; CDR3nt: TGTGCCTGGAGTGTACATGGGGTTCCCTCCTACGAGCAGTACTTC
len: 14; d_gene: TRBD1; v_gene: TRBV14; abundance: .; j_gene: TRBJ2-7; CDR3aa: CASSSGTGSYEQYF; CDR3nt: TGTGCCAGCAGCTCCGGGACAGGGAGTTACGAGCAGTACTTC
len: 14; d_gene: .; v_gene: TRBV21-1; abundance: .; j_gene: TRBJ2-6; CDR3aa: CARSTGAGANVLTF; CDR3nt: TGTGCCAGGTCGACAGGGGCTGGGGCCAACGTCCTGACTTTC
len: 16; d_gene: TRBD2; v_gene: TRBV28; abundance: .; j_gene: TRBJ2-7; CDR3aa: CASSHWTSGNPYEQYF; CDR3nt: TGTGCCAGCAGTCACTGGACTAGCGGAAATCCCTACGAGCAGTACTTC
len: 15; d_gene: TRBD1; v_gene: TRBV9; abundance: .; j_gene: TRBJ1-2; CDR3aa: CASSASGQGEDGYTF; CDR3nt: TGTGCCAGCAGCGCCTCGGGACAGGGAGAAGATGGCTACACCTTC
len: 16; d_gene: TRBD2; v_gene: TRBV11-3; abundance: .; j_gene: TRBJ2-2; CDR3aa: CASSLGSERETGELFF; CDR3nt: TGTGCCAGCAGCTTAGGATCGGAGCGGGAGACCGGGGAGCTGTTTTTT
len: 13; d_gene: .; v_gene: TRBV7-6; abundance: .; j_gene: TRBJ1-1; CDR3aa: CASSLGVDTEAFF; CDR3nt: TGTGCCAGCAGCTTAGGTGTCGACACTGAAGCTTTCTTT
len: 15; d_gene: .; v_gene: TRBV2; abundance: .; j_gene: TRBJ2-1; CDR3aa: CASSPGLDSYNEQFF; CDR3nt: TGTGCCAGCAGCCCAGGACTCGATTCCTACAATGAGCAGTTCTTC
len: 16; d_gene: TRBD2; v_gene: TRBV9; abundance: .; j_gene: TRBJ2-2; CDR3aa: CASSPDGRGKDGELFF; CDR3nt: TGTGCCAGCAGCCCAGACGGGAGGGGTAAGGACGGGGAGCTGTTTTTT
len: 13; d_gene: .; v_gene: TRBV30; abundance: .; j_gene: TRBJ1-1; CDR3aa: CAWRAPGGTEAFF; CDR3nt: TGTGCCTGGAGAGCACCGGGAGGGACTGAAGCTTTCTTT
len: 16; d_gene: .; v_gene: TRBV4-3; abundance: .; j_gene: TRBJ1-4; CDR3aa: CASSLGVGSTNEKLFF; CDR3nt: TGCGCCAGCAGCCTTGGGGTGGGATCAACTAATGAAAAACTGTTTTTT
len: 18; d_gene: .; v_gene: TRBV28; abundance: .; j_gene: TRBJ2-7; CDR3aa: CASSISRWGTTSAYEQYF; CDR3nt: TGTGCCAGCAGCATTAGCCGGTGGGGCACTACCTCGGCCTACGAGCAGTACTTC
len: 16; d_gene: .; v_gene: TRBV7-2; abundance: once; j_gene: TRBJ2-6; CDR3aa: CASSLGARSGANVLTF; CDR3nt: TGTGCCAGCAGCTTAGGCGCCAGGTCCGGGGCCAACGTCCTGACTTTC
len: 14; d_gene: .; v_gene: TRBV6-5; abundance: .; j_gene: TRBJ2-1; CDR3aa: CASSYSQTYNEQFF; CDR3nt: TGTGCCAGCAGTTACTCCCAAACCTACAATGAGCAGTTCTTC
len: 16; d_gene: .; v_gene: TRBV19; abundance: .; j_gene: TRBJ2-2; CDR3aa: CASSIGAGANTGELFF; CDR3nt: TGTGCCAGTAGTATAGGCGCAGGGGCGAACACCGGGGAGCTGTTTTTT
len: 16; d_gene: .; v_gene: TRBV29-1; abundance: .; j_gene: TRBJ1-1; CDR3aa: CSVGVRVAVLNTEAFF; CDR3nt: TGCAGCGTTGGAGTCAGGGTGGCAGTTTTGAACACTGAAGCTTTCTTT
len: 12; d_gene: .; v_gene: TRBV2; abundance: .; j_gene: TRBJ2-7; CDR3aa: CASSDQGYEQYF; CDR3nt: TGTGCCAGCAGTGACCAGGGCTACGAGCAGTACTTC
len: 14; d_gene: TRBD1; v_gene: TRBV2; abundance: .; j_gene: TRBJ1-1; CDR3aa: CASREQGANTEAFF; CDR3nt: TGTGCCAGCAGAGAACAGGGGGCTAACACTGAAGCTTTCTTT
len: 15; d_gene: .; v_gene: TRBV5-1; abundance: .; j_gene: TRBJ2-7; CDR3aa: CASSPDSAQSYEQYF; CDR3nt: TGCGCCAGCAGCCCTGACTCGGCACAATCCTACGAGCAGTACTTC
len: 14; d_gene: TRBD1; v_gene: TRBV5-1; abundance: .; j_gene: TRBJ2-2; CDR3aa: CASRGTGSGGELFF; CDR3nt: TGCGCCAGCAGAGGGACAGGGTCTGGCGGGGAGCTGTTTTTT
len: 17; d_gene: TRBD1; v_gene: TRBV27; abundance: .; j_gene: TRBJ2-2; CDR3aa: CASSFDFRGHHTGELFF; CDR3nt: TGTGCCAGCAGTTTTGATTTCAGGGGGCATCACACCGGGGAGCTGTTTTTT
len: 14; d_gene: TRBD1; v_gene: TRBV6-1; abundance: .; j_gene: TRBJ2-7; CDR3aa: CASCRDRAFYEQYF; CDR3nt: TGTGCCAGCTGTCGGGACAGGGCGTTCTACGAGCAGTACTTC
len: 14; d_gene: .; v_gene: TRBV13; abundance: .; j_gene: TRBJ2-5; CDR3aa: CASSRGQGTETQYF; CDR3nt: TGTGCCAGCAGCCGAGGGCAGGGTACAGAGACCCAGTACTTC
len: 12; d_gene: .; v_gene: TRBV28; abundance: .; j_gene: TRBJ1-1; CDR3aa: CASSLVRTEAFF; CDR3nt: TGTGCCAGCAGTTTAGTCCGCACTGAAGCTTTCTTT
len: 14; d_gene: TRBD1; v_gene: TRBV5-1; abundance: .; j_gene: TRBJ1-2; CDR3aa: CASSSTDRGNGYTF; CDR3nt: TGCGCCAGCAGCTCGACGGACAGGGGAAACGGCTACACCTTC
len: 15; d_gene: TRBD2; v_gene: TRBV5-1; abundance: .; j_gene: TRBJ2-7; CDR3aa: CASSLTSGRAYEQYF; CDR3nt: TGCGCCAGCAGTTTGACTAGCGGGAGGGCCTACGAGCAGTACTTC
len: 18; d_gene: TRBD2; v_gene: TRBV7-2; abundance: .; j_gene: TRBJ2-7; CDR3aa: CASSLGGLAGGLRDEQYF; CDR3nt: TGTGCCAGCAGCTTAGGAGGGCTAGCGGGAGGGCTAAGGGACGAGCAGTACTTC
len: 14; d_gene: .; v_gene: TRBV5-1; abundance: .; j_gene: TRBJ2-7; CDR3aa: CASSLATQAYEQYF; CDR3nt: TGCGCCAGCAGCTTGGCCACACAGGCCTACGAGCAGTACTTC
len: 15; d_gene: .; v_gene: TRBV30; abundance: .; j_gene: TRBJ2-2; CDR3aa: CAWVSGTQVTGELFF; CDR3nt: TGTGCCTGGGTATCCGGGACCCAGGTCACCGGGGAGCTGTTTTTT
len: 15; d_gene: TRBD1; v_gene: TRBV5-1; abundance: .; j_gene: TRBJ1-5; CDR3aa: CASSLGTGGGQPQHF; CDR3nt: TGCGCCAGCAGCTTGGGAACAGGGGGAGGTCAGCCCCAGCATTTT
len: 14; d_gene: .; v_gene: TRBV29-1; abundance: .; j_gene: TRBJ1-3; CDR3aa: CSVFGINSGNTIYF; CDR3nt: TGCAGCGTATTCGGGATTAACTCTGGAAACACCATATATTTT
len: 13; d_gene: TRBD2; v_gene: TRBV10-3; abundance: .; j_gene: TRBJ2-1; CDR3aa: CAIALAGSGEQFF; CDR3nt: TGTGCCATCGCGCTAGCGGGATCGGGTGAGCAGTTCTTC
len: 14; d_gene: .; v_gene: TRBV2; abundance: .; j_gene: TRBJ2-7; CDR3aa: CASRWGRVGYEQYF; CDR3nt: TGTGCCAGCAGGTGGGGACGGGTGGGGTACGAGCAGTACTTC
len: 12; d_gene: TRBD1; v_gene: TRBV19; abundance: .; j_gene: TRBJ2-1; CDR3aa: CASRDRGDEQFF; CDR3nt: TGTGCCAGTAGGGACAGGGGGGATGAGCAGTTCTTC
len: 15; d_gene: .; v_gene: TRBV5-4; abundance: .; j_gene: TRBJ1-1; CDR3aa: CASSSMTRYYTEAFF; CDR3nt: TGTGCCAGCAGCTCTATGACTAGGTATTACACTGAAGCTTTCTTT
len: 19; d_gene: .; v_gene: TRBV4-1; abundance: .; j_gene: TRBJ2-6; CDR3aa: CASSPPWQGVGPGANVLTF; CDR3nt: TGCGCCAGCAGCCCCCCGTGGCAGGGAGTGGGACCTGGGGCCAACGTCCTGACTTTC
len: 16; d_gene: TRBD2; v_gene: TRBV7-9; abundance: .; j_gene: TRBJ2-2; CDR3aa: CASSFWTSGASGELFF; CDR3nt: TGTGCCAGCAGCTTCTGGACTAGCGGGGCCTCTGGGGAGCTGTTTTTT
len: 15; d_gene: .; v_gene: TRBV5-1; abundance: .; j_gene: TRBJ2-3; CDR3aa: CASSRSGTYTDTQYF; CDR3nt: TGCGCCAGCAGCCGGAGCGGTACTTACACAGATACGCAGTATTTT